This entry describes one T cell receptor beta chain. Antigen unknown. An end of the junction does not agree with germline; a read error may underlie this. Treatment described: oral pan-JAK inhibitor, 5-10 mg twice daily. These data belong to a study of CD8+ T cells in alopecia areata. Background on the study: Scalp area affected, as a percentage, set the severity score of treated patients. Study-wide results and caveats: Many expanded lesional clones remained in scalp and blood on tofacitinib.

Extraction and reverse transcription of RNA yielded cDNA as the sequencing template. Sequencing was performed with immunoSEQ multiplex PCR; in TCRdb, only in-frame clones are kept and a portion is missing. The sample lists 95,000 to 110,000 clones; 65% to 90% were seen once. The sample in question was CD8+ T cells sorted from blood, obtained at roughly week 30, from a patient treated with tofacitinib. This clonotype was obtained from a human donor with alopecia areata.

The CDR3 coding sequence is TGTGCCAGCAGCCCTCCCTCCCACGAGCAGTACTTC. Translated, it gives CASSPPSHEQYF. V usage is TRBV2 and J usage is TRBJ2-7, with D unresolved. Germline CDR1 and CDR2: SNHLY and FYNNEI. CDR3 length equals 12 residues.